Included here is one T cell receptor (beta chain) sequence, with context. This clone was seen just once. The antigen it recognizes is unknown. Base qualities are not recorded, but no much larger clone differs from it by a single base. The collaborating institutions used their own protocols to collect whole blood in K2EDTA tubes. Collaborator samples were shipped for TCRbeta analysis as frozen whole blood, isolated PBMCs, or DNA extracted from either sample type. TCRbeta CDR3 regions were amplified from genomic DNA by means of the immunoSEQ Assay, a bias-controlled multiplex PCR. Processing in the source paper ran as follows. Within the assay, amplification of reference gene primers was used to estimate how many nucleated cells each sample contained. Sequence reads were collapsed and filtered to measure the absolute abundance of every unique TCRbeta CDR3 rearrangement. For each sample, productive Simpson clonality was calculated by taking the square root of Simpson's diversity index across productive rearrangements. Here the immuneACCESS table is served through TCRdb, limited to in-frame sequences with V and J called. Missing clones are a known gap in these copies; in checked studies unresolved V genes cover under half, and the rest lacks a known reason. The DNA was the basis for D and trimming; V, J and clone size are from that table. The sample data list about 80,000 clones, and under 85% of these were observed just once. The ten most abundant clones make up approximately 10% of the sample.

This record comes from a study of blood T cell repertoires in COVID-19 (dated by TCRdb to 2020 to 2022). In terms of the full investigation: Samples from collaborators originated in the United States, Italy and Spain and spanned both the acute and convalescent phases of COVID-19. The material from the prospective study consisted of cDNA or gDNA derived from T cells, B-cell-depleted T cells, or PBMCs. Subjects who had been exposed to COVID-19, were actively infected with it, or had recovered from it provided the deeply sampled blood TCRbeta repertoires that made up the dataset. The repertoires were made available in a free public database intended to serve as a resource for research on the immune response to SARS-CoV-2. The samples were drawn from the first 160 participants of the ongoing ImmuneRACE study and from 1,254 subjects provided by 6 global collaborators. The sample metadata nearly always contained a de-identified subject ID, COVID-19 status, age in years and sex. Where available, HLA class I and class II types were obtained from metadata supplied by the sample provider rather than from assay-based typing.

Findings and caveats that apply to the study as a whole: Clinical and demographic metadata were provided uncurated, with the amount varying by source and participant.

The germline V gene specifies SGHAT as CDR1 and FQNNGV as CDR2. Trimming accounts for 0 bases at V and 6 bases at J, while the number of junction bases matched to no gene is 14. There are 19 amino acids in the CDR3, from cysteine to phenylalanine inclusive. Just the 57-base CDR3 DNA is kept, in frame starting at base 1. This TCR came from a human donor in a cohort sampled during active COVID-19. The sequence joins TRBV11-2 to TRBJ2-1, with 10 central nucleotides matching TRBD1. Sequencing input: peripheral blood. The DNA sequence is given as TGTGCCAGCAGCTTAGACGGAAAGCTGGGACAGGGGCAACCCAATGAGCAGTTCTTC. Translation gives CASSLDGKLGQGQPNEQFF.